The 20 T cell receptor beta chains presented below share a single source sample, sequenced in a study of post-analysis software for immune sequencing data. cDNA libraries of TCR beta carried unique molecular identifiers. TCRdb analysed the PCR reads with MiXCR anew, one entry per CDR3 protein. Of fewer than 900,000 distinct CDR3 sequences in the sample, about 43% are singletons; the top ten hold 4.9%. Study-level findings and limits: Five or six TRBV segments, TRBV5-6, TRBV5-1 and TRBV20-1 among them, were found more frequent in patients than controls.

Their target antigens are unknown. Sequencing input: blood. These receptors were collected from a girl aged 5-17 years with multiple sclerosis.

V gene TRBV5-6 combines with J gene TRBJ2-4; 7 bases are a match to TRBD2. The DNA matches TRBJ2-7 better at its end, which makes the J call doubtful. Germline V gene lookup returns CDR1 SGHDT and CDR2 YYEEEE. CDR3 size: 16 residues. CDR3 residues: CASSLGGDYRPYEQYF. Here the CDR3 DNA reads TGTGCCAGCAGCTTGGGGGGGGACTATCGACCCTACGAGCAGTACTTC.

The chain joins TRBV20-1 to TRBJ2-7; possibly TRBD2 for D (6 bases). The J call is doubtful: the DNA matches TRBJ2-5 better. CDR1 and CDR2 (germline): DFQATT, SNEGSKA (reference sequence). The CDR3 loop spans 14 amino acids. The CDR3 DNA follows: TGCAGTGCTAGGGCTGAACTAGCCCGGGAGACCCAGTACTTC. This sequence encodes CSARAELARETQYF.

The chain recombines TRBV28 with TRBJ1-1; D unclear. This CDR3 is 13 amino acids long. CDR1 is MDHEN and CDR2 is SYDVKM in the germline V gene. Trimming cost V 0 bases and J 1 base, with 3 bases left between them. CDR3 amino acids: CASSLWTNTEAFF. The CDR3 DNA reads TGTGCCAGCAGTTTATGGACGAACACTGAAGCTTTCTTT.

The CDR3 loop reads CASSQGRGEETQYF. DNA for the CDR3: TGTGCCAGCAGCCAAGGGAGGGGCGAAGAGACCCAGTACTTC. V is TRBV3-1 and J is TRBJ2-5; the D gene is possibly TRBD2 (6 bases). CDR3 length equals 14 residues. V was pared by 1 base and J by 3 bases, with 9 bases between. Looked up from germline, CDR1 is LGHDT and CDR2 is YNNKEL (reference sequence).

This clonotype was observed a handful of times. One junction end disagrees with the germline gene, perhaps due to a read error. The rearrangement uses TRBV7-7 and TRBJ2-1; 8 bases map to TRBD2. Looked up from germline, CDR1 is SSHAT and CDR2 is FNYEAQ (reference sequence). The CDR3 has 15 amino acids. This chain's CDR3 is CASSLTSGTLNEQFF. The CDR3 DNA reads TGTGCTAGCAGCTTAACTAGCGGTACCCTAAATGAGCAGTTCTTC.

This clonotype was counted a few times. The chain is built from TRBV20-1 and TRBJ2-1; possible D gene TRBD2, 5 bases. The CDR3 is 15 residues long. Trimming cost V 3 bases and J 3 bases, with 15 bases left between them. From germline, CDR1 is DFQATT and CDR2 SNEGSKA (reference sequence). The CDR3 nucleotides read TGCAGTGCTAGCCAAGTTCCGGGGAACTACAATGAGCAGTTCTTC. This gives the protein CSASQVPGNYNEQFF.

CDR3 amino acids: CSVRTSGSRDEQFF. The CDR3 DNA follows: TGCAGTGTCCGGACTAGCGGGAGTCGGGATGAGCAGTTCTTC. The V and J genes are TRBV20-1 and TRBJ2-1; 13 bases are a match to TRBD2. V dropped 7 bases and J dropped 8; count of bases not matched to a gene: 8. CDR1 DFQATT and CDR2 SNEGSKA come from the germline V gene (reference sequence). The CDR3 runs to 14 residues.

This clonotype turned up a few times. V and J are TRBV20-1 and TRBJ1-1; 10 positions match TRBD1. V gave up 2 bases and J gave up 1 base; unmatched junction bases: 4. Germline V gene data show CDR1 as DFQATT and CDR2 as SNEGSKA (reference sequence). CDR3 length: 15 amino acids. CDR3 DNA sequence: TGCAGTGCTAGACGCTGGACAGGGGGGAACACTGAAGCTTTCTTT. Protein: CSARRWTGGNTEAFF.

V gene TRBV5-1 combines with J gene TRBJ2-3, with TRBD2 matching 10 bases. V lost 4 bases to trimming and J lost 2 bases; unmatched junction nucleotides: 1. The CDR3 has 14 residues. Germline CDR1 is SGHRS and CDR2 is YFSETQ. The CDR3 coding sequence is TGCGCCAGCAGCGGACTAGCGGCCACAGATACGCAGTATTTT. Protein sequence: CASSGLAATDTQYF.

This clonotype was seen only once. The genes are TRBV12-3 or TRBV12-4 and TRBJ1-4, with D perhaps TRBD1 (5 bases). The CDR3 consists of 16 residues. The V and J ends lost 4 bases and 8 bases respectively, with 20 bases between them. CDR3 nucleotides: TGTGCCAGCAGTTCGCAGACCCTGGGCGGGGGAGAAAAACTGTTTTTT. This codes for CASSSQTLGGGEKLFF.

The rearrangement links TRBV29-1 to TRBJ2-3, with a possible D match to TRBD2 (6 bases). The CDR3 loop spans 12 amino acids. Trimming removed 7 bases from V and 5 bases from J, with 13 bases in between. In germline, CDR1 is SQVTM, CDR2 ANQGSEA. The CDR3 nucleotides are TGCAGCGGCGGGATTTCAAAAGATACGCAGTATTTT. As protein: CSGGISKDTQYF.

This clonotype was recorded a few times. At one boundary the junction diverges from the germline segment, which might be a read error. The rearrangement links TRBV7-7 to TRBJ2-7; D ambiguous. This CDR3 region has 14 residues. CDR1 is SSHAT and CDR2 is FNYEAQ in the germline V gene (reference sequence). CDR3: CASSLVVGPYEQYF. The CDR3 bases are TGTGCTAGCAGCTTAGTTGTGGGCCCCTACGAGCAGTACTTC.

The chain combines TRBV11-2 with TRBJ2-2, with unresolved D. V gave up 8 bases and J gave up 6 bases, with 19 bases separating them. This CDR3 contains 15 residues. Germline V gives CDR1 SGHAT, CDR2 FQNNGV. CDR3 nucleotide sequence: TGTGCCAGCGGCCTTCGGGCCCTCGGGCCCGGGGAGCTGTTTTTT. This sequence encodes CASGLRALGPGELFF.

Turning to this clonotype: A much larger clone lies a single base off, so this may be a read error. V gene TRBV29-1 combines with J gene TRBJ2-1; 14 positions agree with TRBD2. The J call may be wrong; the DNA end is better matched by TRBJ2-7. CDR1 and CDR2 (germline): SQVTM, ANQGSEA. This CDR3 spans 19 amino acids. CDR3 residues: CSVGSGTSGSTGSYNEQYF. In nucleotides, the CDR3 is TGCAGCGTTGGCTCCGGGACTAGCGGGAGTACGGGCTCCTACAATGAGCAGTACTTC.

There are a few counts of this clonotype. One end of the junction fails to match germline, which may point to a read error. This chain links TRBV4-2 with TRBJ2-3; 13 positions match TRBD2. CDR1 is LGHNA and CDR2 is YNFKEQ in the germline V gene. The CDR3 runs 17 residues. The CDR3 nucleotides read TGTGTCAGCAGCCTAGGACTAGCGGGAGAGAAGGCAGATACGCAGTATTTT. Its translation is CVSSLGLAGEKADTQYF.

This clonotype was observed a handful of times. This sequence joins TRBV5-6 and TRBJ2-3; TRBD1 aligns across 11 bases. CDR1 is SGHDT and CDR2 is YYEEEE in the germline V gene. The CDR3 contains 16 residues. V was pared by 7 bases and J by 5 bases, with 12 bases of the junction left unmatched. The CDR3 sequence: CASGLGGTGGRDTQYF. The CDR3 coding sequence is TGTGCCAGCGGCCTAGGCGGGACAGGGGGGAGAGATACGCAGTATTTT.

The chain recombines TRBV11-3 with TRBJ2-7, with 9 bases matching TRBD2. Germline V gives CDR1 SGHNT, CDR2 YENEEA. Trimming at V came to 2 bases and at J to 3 bases, leaving 2 bases not matched to a gene. This CDR3 is built from 14 residues. The CDR3 coding sequence is TGTGCCAGCAGCTTAACTAGCGGGCACTACGAGCAGTACTTC. Encoded protein: CASSLTSGHYEQYF.

The V call is TRBV29-1, the J call TRBJ1-2, with D unresolved. This CDR3 contains 13 residues. V gave up 7 bases and J gave up 4 bases, with 16 bases separating them. Germline V gene lookup returns CDR1 SQVTM and CDR2 ANQGSEA. In DNA, the CDR3 is TGCAGCGCCCATGGGGATCTGTCCTATGGCTACACCTTC. It translates to CSAHGDLSYGYTF.

The rearrangement uses TRBV20-1 and TRBJ1-4; D is unresolved. The germline V and J ends were trimmed by 2 bases and 8 bases, with 12 bases remaining between them. This CDR3 contains 13 residues. Germline V lookup: CDR1 DFQATT, CDR2 SNEGSKA (reference sequence). In DNA form, the CDR3 reads TGCAGTGCTAGACATCCGACGGAAGAAAAACTGTTTTTT. Encoded protein: CSARHPTEEKLFF.

The chain has TRBV7-9 and TRBJ1-2; no clear D gene. V lost 5 bases and J 6 bases, leaving 16 bases between the germline ends. In germline, CDR1 is SEHNR, CDR2 FQNEAQ (reference sequence). The CDR3 contains 14 residues. This CDR3 reads CASSLGSAVDGYTF. CDR3 DNA sequence: TGTGCCAGCAGCCTGGGATCGGCCGTCGATGGCTACACCTTC. The full variable domain, rest sourced from reference TRBV7-9 and TRBJ1-2, is DTGVSQNPRHKITKRGQNVTFRCDPISEHNRLYWYRQTLGQGPEFLTYFQNEAQLEKSRLLSDRFSAERPKGSFSTLEIQRTEQGDSAMYLCASSLGSAVDGYTFGSGTRLTVV.